This entry describes one T cell receptor beta chain. Antigen: not known. TCRdb passed the reads through MiXCR, listing each CDR3 protein once. This sample carries fewer than 900,000 distinct CDR3 sequences, around 29% of them seen once, and the ten largest clones take around 12%. The data originate from a study of T cell repertoires in cytomegalovirus infection. Study in general: The authors used CMV epitopes that were HLA-C-restricted (recently identified) and HLA-B-restricted (well studied).

Trimming took 5 bases from V and 8 from J, leaving 16 bases between them. CDR3 size: 14 residues. In germline, CDR1 is MDHEN, CDR2 SYDVKM. Study findings and constraints: There were HLA-C-restricted CMV-specific TCR beta clonotypes dominating the ex vivo response.

V is TRBV28 and J is TRBJ1-5, with D tentatively TRBD1 (6 bases). The sequenced sample was cultured CD8+ T cells from PBMCs, obtained from culture after CMV antigen stimulation. This TCR came from a human donor in good health (CMV status not recorded). Some clones in this sample may be carry-over from other donors' samples. The CDR3 region has the DNA TGTGCCAGCAGTACCACAGGGACTACTGAGCCCCAGCATTTT. It is translated as CASSTTGTTEPQHF.